The source of this T cell receptor (beta chain) is a study of monozygotic twins with inflammatory bowel disease. Nested PCRs of about 17 and 10 cycles, two in total, were run on TCRalpha and TCRbeta cDNA. TCRdb re-called the 5' RACE reads and gives one entry per CDR3 protein, without DNA. The table gives 150,000 to 200,000 distinct CDR3 sequences; the top ten clones make up 6.5% to 9% of it. Germline values: CDR1 MNHEY, CDR2 SMNVEV (reference sequence). CDR3 length: 14 amino acids. Staff drew a roughly 2.5 ml blood sample from each donor. Findings and caveats of the study: Distinguishing T cell subtypes was not possible. Whereas healthy co-twins had higher TCRbeta diversity (inverse Simpson), IBD patients had lower diversity.

A note on this clonotype: Antigen: not known.

Sequences were obtained from blood. This receptor was obtained from a human donor with ulcerative colitis or Crohn's disease, or a healthy co-twin of an affected twin (not recorded which). The chain couples TRBV27 to TRBJ2-1; TCRdb's D call of TRBD2 is untestable without DNA. This CDR3 reads CASSPGTSSGEQFF.